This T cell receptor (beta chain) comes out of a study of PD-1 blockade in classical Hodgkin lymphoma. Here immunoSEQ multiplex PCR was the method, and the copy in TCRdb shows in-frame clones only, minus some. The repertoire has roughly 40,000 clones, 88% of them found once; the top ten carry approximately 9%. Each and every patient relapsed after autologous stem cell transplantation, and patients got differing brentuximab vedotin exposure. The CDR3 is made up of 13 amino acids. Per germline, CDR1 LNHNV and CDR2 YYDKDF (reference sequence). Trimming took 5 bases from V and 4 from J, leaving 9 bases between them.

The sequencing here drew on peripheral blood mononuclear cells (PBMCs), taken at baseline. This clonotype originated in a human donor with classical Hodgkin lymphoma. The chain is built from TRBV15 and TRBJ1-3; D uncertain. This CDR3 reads CATSVESGNTIYF. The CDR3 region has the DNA TGTGCCACCAGCGTGGAATCAGGAAACACCATATATTTT.